The 30 T cell receptor beta chains presented below share a single source sample, sequenced in a study of blood T cell repertoires in COVID-19. Sequencing used immunoSEQ multiplex PCR; TCRdb keeps in-frame clones, though not all of them. The sample lists 90,000 to 120,000 clones, 60% to 85% occurring once. Sequencing used peripheral blood. The source is a man between 65 and 80 years old with acute or convalescent COVID-19.

The chain combines TRBV7-6 with TRBJ2-5, with D possibly matching TRBD2 (6 bases). Germline V CDR1 and CDR2: SGHVS, FNYEAQ. Trimming removed 5 bases from V and 5 bases from J, with 18 bases in between. CDR3 size: 15 residues. The CDR3 coding sequence is TGTGCCAGCAGCCACCCCTCCGGAGGGGTGGAGACCCAGTACTTC. It translates to CASSHPSGGVETQYF. The whole variable domain, filled in from reference TRBV7-6 and TRBJ2-5, reads GAGVSQSPRYKVTKRGQDVALRCDPISGHVSLYWYRQALGQGPEFLTYFNYEAQQDKSGLPNDRFSAERPEGSISTLTIQRTEQRDSAMYRCASSHPSGGVETQYFGPGTRLLVL.

This sequence joins TRBV10-3 and TRBJ2-1, with TRBD1 matching over 9 bases. The germline gives CDR1 ENHRY, CDR2 SYGVKD. J lost 9 bases, V lost 10 bases, and 13 bases had no gene match. The CDR3 covers 14 residues. This chain's CDR3 is CATHEGQGWTEQFF. Here the CDR3 DNA reads TGTGCCACACACGAAGGACAGGGGTGGACTGAGCAGTTCTTC.

The J gene is TRBJ2-1, the V gene TRBV6-5; TRBD2 is a possible D gene (7 bases). Germline CDR1 is MNHEY and CDR2 is SVGAGI. The V end was cut by 0 bases, the J end by 8 bases, with 11 bases between. This CDR3 has 14 residues. CDR3 in DNA: TGTGCCAGCAGTTACTCACGGGGGGCGGATGAGCAGTTCTTC. Translating gives CASSYSRGADEQFF.

The V gene is TRBV9, the J gene TRBJ1-6, with 11 nucleotides matching TRBD1. This CDR3 has 15 amino acids. Germline V gene data show CDR1 as SGDLS and CDR2 as YYNGEE. With 2 bases clipped from V and 8 bases from J, the junction kept 3 bases outside the gene matches. The CDR3: CASSVGGQGDSPLHF. The CDR3 nucleotides read TGTGCCAGCAGCGTTGGGGGACAGGGGGATTCACCCCTCCACTTT.

In its sample, this clone was seen once. V usage is TRBV7-2 and J usage is TRBJ2-7, with 7 nucleotides matching TRBD2. CDR3 length equals 14 residues. Germline V CDR1 and CDR2: SGHTA, FQGNSA. V lost 5 bases, J lost 4 bases, and 8 bases stayed unmatched. Written as DNA, the CDR3 is TGTGCCAGCAGCCCCGTCAGGGAGGGATACGAGCAGTACTTC. Translation: CASSPVREGYEQYF.

CDR3 DNA sequence: TGTGCCAGCAGTTACTCTGGACAGGGGAAGGGAAACACCATATATTTT. This translates into CASSYSGQGKGNTIYF. This chain uses TRBV6-5 with TRBJ1-3; 9 bases map to TRBD1. Trimming at V came to 0 bases and at J to 4 bases, leaving 4 bases not matched to a gene. This CDR3 spans 16 amino acids. CDR1 is MNHEY, CDR2 SVGAGI, per germline.

The chain is built from TRBV2 and TRBJ2-1, with a possible D match to TRBD2 (6 bases). The V gene's germline CDR1 is SNHLY and CDR2 FYNNEI. The CDR3 is 12 residues long. Trimming left V 4 bases short and J 8 bases short, with 9 bases between. CDR3 amino acids: CASSVTRYEQFF. The CDR3 DNA reads as TGTGCCAGCAGTGTGACTAGGTATGAGCAGTTCTTC.

V usage is TRBV18 and J usage is TRBJ2-2; the D gene is possibly TRBD2 (7 bases). CDR3 size: 16 residues. The germline V gene has CDR1 KGHSH and CDR2 LQKENI. The V end lost 2 bases, the J end lost 4 bases, and 14 bases lay between the germline ends. CDR3 in DNA: TGTGCCAGCTCACCAGCCCCGGGGGGCAGCACCGGGGAGCTGTTTTTT. Translating it yields CASSPAPGGSTGELFF.

In this sample, this clone turned up a few times. The chain is built from TRBV23-1 and TRBJ1-1; 7 nucleotides agree with TRBD1. TRBV23-1 has ORF status, its function being uncertain. The CDR3 covers 13 residues. The V segment lost 10 bases and the J segment 0 bases; nucleotides outside the gene matches: 5. The CDR3 protein is CATLGQMNTEAFF. DNA of the CDR3: TGCGCCACCCTGGGACAGATGAACACTGAAGCTTTCTTT.

The rearrangement uses TRBV9 and TRBJ1-4, with D maybe TRBD1 (6 bases). CDR1 and CDR2 from the germline V gene are SGDLS and YYNGEE. The CDR3 has 14 residues. Trimming cost V 4 bases and J 5 bases, with 12 bases left between them. The CDR3: CASSIGGQNEKLFF. CDR3 in DNA: TGTGCCAGCAGCATCGGGGGGCAGAATGAAAAACTGTTTTTT. The whole variable domain, remainder taken from reference TRBV9 and TRBJ1-4, is DSGVTQTPKHLITATGQRVTLRCSPRSGDLSVYWYQQSLDQGLQFLIQYYNGEERAKGNILERFSAQQFPDLHSELNLSSLELGDSALYFCASSIGGQNEKLFFGSGTQLSVL.

The chain links TRBV3-1 (or the pseudogene TRBV3-2) to TRBJ2-1, with D possibly matching TRBD1 (5 bases). This CDR3 spans 15 amino acids. Germline CDR1 and CDR2: LGHDT and YNNKEL (reference sequence). V was trimmed by 2 bases and J by 7 bases, leaving 15 bases between them. In DNA, the CDR3 is TGTGCCAGCAGCCAATTTCAAGGGGTTGGGAATGAGCAGTTCTTC. Translated, it gives CASSQFQGVGNEQFF.

The CDR3, as DNA: TGCGCCAGCAGCTTGGCCGAACAGGGGAACTATGGCTACACCTTC. Translating gives CASSLAEQGNYGYTF. The genes are TRBV5-1 and TRBJ1-2; 7 nucleotides agree with TRBD1. V was clipped by 0 bases and J by 2 bases; unmatched bases: 4. The CDR3 is made up of 15 amino acids. Germline V gives CDR1 SGHRS, CDR2 YFSETQ.

The chain joins TRBV7-2 to TRBJ2-7; possible D gene TRBD1, 5 bases. CDR1 is SGHTA and CDR2 is FQGNSA in the germline V gene. Trimming cost V 3 bases and J 0 bases, with 12 bases left between them. There are 15 residues in the CDR3. In DNA, the CDR3 is TGTGCCAGCAGCTTCCAGGGCCCCAGCTCCTACGAGCAGTACTTC. The encoded protein is CASSFQGPSSYEQYF. The full variable domain, completed using reference TRBV7-2 and TRBJ2-7, is GAGVSQSPSNKVTEKGKDVELRCDPISGHTALYWYRQSLGQGLEFLIYFQGNSAPDKSGLPSDRFSAERTGGSVSTLTIQRTQQEDSAVYLCASSFQGPSSYEQYFGPGTRLTVT.

This clone was detected only a few times. V usage is TRBV12-3 or TRBV12-4 and J usage is TRBJ1-1; weak D call: TRBD1 (6 bases). Trimming took off 3 bases at V and 5 bases at J, with 10 bases between the two ends. The CDR3 loop spans 13 amino acids. The chain's CDR3 is CASSFTGQTEAFF. CDR3 DNA: TGTGCCAGCAGTTTCACAGGGCAAACTGAAGCTTTCTTT.

The CDR3 nucleotides read TGTGCCAGTACGCGGGGGCCTTTCCCAGATACGCAGTATTTT. It specifies CASTRGPFPDTQYF. This chain uses TRBV19 with TRBJ2-3, with D perhaps TRBD2 (7 bases). Per germline, CDR1 LNHDA and CDR2 SQIVND (reference sequence). The length of the CDR3 is 14 residues. V lost 7 bases and J 4 bases, leaving 15 bases between the germline ends.

This CDR3 reads CASSPPGTGRVVKTQYF. The CDR3 DNA reads TGTGCCAGCTCACCACCGGGGACAGGAAGGGTCGTAAAGACCCAGTACTTC. The chain employs TRBV18 and TRBJ2-5; 8 bases are a match to TRBD1. The CDR3 spans 17 residues. Trimming at V came to 0 bases and at J to 6 bases, leaving 12 bases not matched to a gene. CDR1 and CDR2 from the germline V gene are KGHSH and LQKENI.

The genes are TRBV6-5 and TRBJ2-2; D uncertain. V lost 2 bases to trimming and J lost 5 bases, with 6 bases between them. This CDR3 region has 13 residues. Germline CDR1 and CDR2: MNHEY and SVGAGI. The CDR3 DNA reads as TGTGCCAGCAGTTACAGCTGGACCGGGGAGCTGTTTTTT. As protein: CASSYSWTGELFF.

Only a few counts were recorded for this clone. This chain links TRBV19 with TRBJ2-1; D might be TRBD1 (5 bases). The germline V gene encodes CDR1 LNHDA and CDR2 SQIVND (reference sequence). This CDR3 comprises 16 residues. Trimming cost V 0 bases and J 4 bases, with 13 bases left between them. CDR3 region: CASSIDNPQGYNEQFF. CDR3 DNA: TGTGCCAGTAGTATAGATAATCCCCAGGGATACAATGAGCAGTTCTTC.

The rearrangement links TRBV6-1 to TRBJ1-1; unclear D gene. This CDR3 has 15 amino acids. V was cut by 1 base and J by 5 bases, with 14 bases left in between. CDR1 and CDR2 (germline): MNHNS, SASEGT. CDR3 bases: TGTGCCAGCAGTGAAGGACACGGGAGAGGGACTGAAGCTTTCTTT. It is translated as CASSEGHGRGTEAFF.

This chain connects TRBV5-1 to TRBJ2-1, with 8 bases aligning to TRBD2. Germline V CDR1 and CDR2: SGHRS, YFSETQ. V dropped 2 bases and J dropped 4; count of bases not matched to a gene: 5. The CDR3 sequence is 15 residues long. The CDR3: CASSLGTSEYNEQFF. Written as DNA, the CDR3 is TGCGCCAGCAGCTTAGGGACTAGTGAGTACAATGAGCAGTTCTTC.

J is TRBJ1-5 and V is TRBV6-5; D remains ambiguous. The germline V gene encodes CDR1 MNHEY and CDR2 SVGAGI. CDR3 size: 14 residues. Trimming took off 5 bases at V and 5 bases at J, with 13 bases between the two ends. The CDR3 region is CASSRTVTYQPQHF. The CDR3 DNA reads as TGTGCCAGCAGTCGGACTGTAACTTATCAGCCCCAGCATTTT.

The rearrangement links TRBV7-8 to TRBJ2-7, with 11 positions matching TRBD1. Germline-derived CDR1 and CDR2 are SGHVS and FQNEAQ. There are 14 residues in the CDR3. Losses at the gene ends were 5 bases for V and 7 bases for J; bases not matched to a gene: 7. CDR3 sequence reads: CASSRGQGEGEQYF. DNA for the CDR3: TGTGCCAGCAGCCGGGGACAGGGGGAGGGGGAGCAGTACTTC. The full variable domain, with the rest looked up from reference TRBV7-8 and TRBJ2-7, is GAGVSQSPRYKVAKRGQDVALRCDPISGHVSLFWYQQALGQGPEFLTYFQNEAQLDKSGLPSDRFFAERPEGSVSTLKIQRTQQEDSAVYLCASSRGQGEGEQYFGPGTRLTVT.

V and J are TRBV23-1 and TRBJ1-5, with 10 bases matching TRBD1. TRBV23-1 falls under the ORF class, with uncertain function. The length of the CDR3 is 21 residues. Unmatched junction bases numbered 22, after V lost 2 bases and J lost 6 bases. DNA of the CDR3: TGCGCCAGCAGTCAACGTAACAGGGGGTTCGCCGGGACAGGGGACCCTCAGCCCCAGCATTTT. This gives the protein CASSQRNRGFAGTGDPQPQHF.

This chain uses TRBV9 with TRBJ1-4, with D unclear. V shed 0 bases and J shed 4 bases, with 10 bases lying between them. The germline CDR1 and CDR2 sequences are SGDLS and YYNGEE. CDR3 size: 15 residues. The CDR3 nucleotides read TGTGCCAGCAGCGTAGGCGAGAGTCATAATGAAAAACTGTTTTTT. This translates into CASSVGESHNEKLFF.

The chain has TRBV19 and TRBJ1-1; D unresolved. This CDR3 has 11 residues. CDR1 and CDR2 from the germline V gene are LNHDA and SQIVND (reference sequence). Trimming removed 5 bases from V and 7 bases from J, with 8 bases in between. The CDR3 DNA is TGTGCCAGTAGTTCCCGGGTTGAAGCTTTCTTT. Translating gives CASSSRVEAFF.

This clone was detected only once. The chain carries TRBV3-1 (or the pseudogene TRBV3-2) and TRBJ1-1, with 7 bases aligning to TRBD1. V was pared by 4 bases and J by 1 base, with 3 bases of the junction left unmatched. CDR1 is LGHDT and CDR2 is YNNKEL in the germline V gene (reference sequence). CDR3 size: 14 residues. CDR3 protein: CASSPDRANTEAFF. In nucleotides, the CDR3 is TGTGCCAGCAGCCCTGACAGGGCGAACACTGAAGCTTTCTTT.

This chain connects TRBV6-6 to TRBJ1-5; D is ambiguous. V was pared by 0 bases and J by 9 bases, with 9 bases between. CDR1 is MNHNY, CDR2 SVGAGI, per germline (reference sequence). CDR3 length: 13 amino acids. CDR3 loop: CASSYSTGWPQHF. The CDR3 DNA follows: TGTGCCAGCAGTTACTCGACCGGGTGGCCCCAGCATTTT.

The rearrangement links TRBV2 to TRBJ2-3; 8 bases are shared with TRBD2. Germline V gene sequence: CDR1 SNHLY, CDR2 FYNNEI. The CDR3 runs 15 residues. V was clipped by 1 base and J by 2 bases; unmatched bases: 2. The CDR3 spells CASSEGAGDTDTQYF. CDR3 in DNA: TGTGCCAGCAGTGAAGGAGCGGGGGACACAGATACGCAGTATTTT.

The chain combines TRBV25-1 with TRBJ1-2; D not certain. The CDR3 length is 11 residues. Germline assignment: CDR1 MGHDK and CDR2 SYGVNS. Deletions cut 7 bases from V and 5 bases from J, with 8 bases between. CDR3 protein: CASIGVYGYTF. CDR3 coding DNA: TGTGCCAGCATCGGTGTTTATGGCTACACCTTC.

This rearrangement joins TRBV27 to TRBJ1-1; TRBD1 matches at 8 bases. V was clipped by 6 bases and J by 5 bases; unmatched bases: 11. There are 15 residues in the CDR3. The V gene's germline CDR1 is MNHEY and CDR2 SMNVEV (reference sequence). CDR3 sequence: CASSPQDRERTEAFF. The CDR3 DNA reads as TGTGCCAGCAGCCCCCAGGACAGGGAGAGGACTGAAGCTTTCTTT.